A single sample is the source of the 5 T cell receptor beta chains below, sequenced in a study of T cell repertoires in cytomegalovirus infection. Antigen specificity for these receptors is unknown. Using its own MiXCR run on the reads, TCRdb lists one record per CDR3 protein. In the table there are about 27,000 distinct CDR3 sequences, over 15% of which are singletons. Sample: CD8+ T cells from cultured PBMCs, taken from culture after CMV antigen stimulation. These receptors all stem from a human donor in good health (CMV status not recorded). Some clones in this sample may be carry-over from other donors' samples.

This clonotype was recorded a few times. At one end, the junction sequence differs from germline, possibly due to a read error. The chain uses TRBV7-9 and TRBJ1-4; TRBD1 might be the D (5 bases). Germline loops: CDR1 SEHNR, CDR2 FQNEAQ (reference sequence). The CDR3 spans 12 residues. The CDR3 DNA follows: TGTGCCAGCAGCTTAGGGACATCGGCCGCGAATTTT. Amino acids: CASSLGTSAANF.

The sample holds a few counts of this clonotype. The chain couples TRBV7-2 to TRBJ1-1; the D gene is possibly TRBD1 (6 bases). The V and J ends lost 5 bases and 10 bases respectively, with 20 bases between them. Germline V lookup: CDR1 SGHTA, CDR2 FQGNSA. This CDR3 spans 14 amino acids. The CDR3 region is CASSQPYRALGAFF. CDR3 in DNA: TGTGCCAGCAGCCAGCCCTACAGGGCTTTAGGAGCTTTCTTT.

This clonotype was observed a few times. This chain links TRBV20-1 with TRBJ2-5; no clear D gene. The ends were cut back, 5 bases at V and 5 bases at J, with 6 bases in the middle. CDR1 DFQATT and CDR2 SNEGSKA come from the germline V gene (reference sequence). There are 10 residues in the CDR3. The CDR3 sequence: CSAAYETQYF. The CDR3 DNA sequence: TGCAGTGCTGCCTATGAGACCCAGTACTTC.

This chain links TRBV11-2 with TRBJ2-1, with D perhaps matching TRBD2 (5 bases). Germline values: CDR1 SGHAT, CDR2 FQNNGV. V lost 3 bases and J lost 1, with 7 bases in between. There are 14 residues in the CDR3. CDR3 DNA sequence: TGTGCCAGCAGCTTGAGGGCGTCCTACAATGAGCAGTTCTTC. It codes for CASSLRASYNEQFF.

On this clonotype itself: At one end, the junction sequence differs from germline, possibly due to a read error. The chain joins TRBV4-1 to TRBJ1-2, with 7 bases lining up with TRBD1. Germline CDR1 MGHRA, CDR2 YSYEKL. The CDR3 is 16 residues long. In nucleotides, the CDR3 is TGCGCCAGCAGCCAAGATCGCACAGGGGCGAACTATCGCTACACCTTC. Amino acid sequence: CASSQDRTGANYRYTF.